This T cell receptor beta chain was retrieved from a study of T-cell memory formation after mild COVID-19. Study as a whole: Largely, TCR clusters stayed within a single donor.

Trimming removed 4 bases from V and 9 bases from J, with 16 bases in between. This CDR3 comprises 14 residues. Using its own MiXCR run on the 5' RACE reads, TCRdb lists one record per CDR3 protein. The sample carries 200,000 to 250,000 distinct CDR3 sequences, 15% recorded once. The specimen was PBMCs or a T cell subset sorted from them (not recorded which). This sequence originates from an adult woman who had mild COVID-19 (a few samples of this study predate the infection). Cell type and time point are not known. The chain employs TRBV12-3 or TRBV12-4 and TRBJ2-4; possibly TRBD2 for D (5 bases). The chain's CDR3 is CASSSRPSGGIQYF. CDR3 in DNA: TGTGCCAGCAGTTCCAGACCCTCCGGAGGCATTCAGTACTTC.